Shown below are 22 T cell receptor beta chains from a single sample sequenced in a study of blood T cell repertoires in COVID-19. Clones were read by immunoSEQ multiplex PCR, and TCRdb kept only the in-frame ones, dropping some. This table holds 300,000 to 500,000 clones, approximately 88% found once. The source material was PBMCs or T cells enriched from blood (not recorded which). Receptors originate from a woman in her twenties or thirties with acute COVID-19.

The chain joins TRBV15 to TRBJ1-1; 10 nucleotides line up with TRBD1. V gave up 2 bases and J gave up 11 bases; unmatched junction bases: 2. This CDR3 comprises 12 residues. Germline values: CDR1 LNHNV, CDR2 YYDKDF (reference sequence). The CDR3 is CATSRLTGGAFF. In DNA form, the CDR3 reads TGTGCCACCAGCAGACTGACAGGGGGCGCTTTCTTT.

The gene calls are TRBV19 and TRBJ1-5; no clear D. CDR3 length: 14 residues. The V end lost 0 bases, the J end lost 10 bases, and 13 bases lay between the germline ends. Germline V gene lookup returns CDR1 LNHDA and CDR2 SQIVND (reference sequence). The CDR3 spells CASSIEGRWPPQHF. CDR3 sequence (DNA): TGTGCCAGTAGTATAGAGGGCCGGTGGCCACCCCAGCATTTT.

V and J are TRBV5-6 and TRBJ2-3; possible D gene TRBD1, 6 bases. V lost 3 bases and J 2 bases, leaving 13 bases between the germline ends. The V gene's germline CDR1 is SGHDT and CDR2 YYEEEE. The CDR3 has 15 amino acids. Here the CDR3 DNA reads TGTGCCAGCAGCTCCCGGACAGCCGTCACAGATACGCAGTATTTT. As protein: CASSSRTAVTDTQYF.

The sample holds one count of this clone. The chain is built from TRBV5-5 and TRBJ1-5, with 7 bases that match TRBD1. Germline V lookup: CDR1 SGHKS, CDR2 YYEKEE (reference sequence). Unmatched junction bases numbered 11, after V lost 1 base and J lost 7 bases. CDR3 length: 16 residues. CDR3 region: CASSLTLKGARQPQHF. CDR3 bases: TGTGCCAGCAGCTTGACCCTTAAGGGGGCGCGGCAGCCCCAGCATTTT.

This clone turned up a few times. The chain uses TRBV7-8 and TRBJ1-4; 11 nucleotides line up with TRBD1. Looked up from germline, CDR1 is SGHVS and CDR2 is FQNEAQ. This CDR3 contains 15 residues. The V gene end was trimmed by 7 bases and the J gene end by 7 bases; junction bases not matched to a gene: 8. CDR3 amino acids: CASTLSGTGGEKLFF. The CDR3 nucleotides are TGTGCCAGCACCCTCTCGGGGACAGGGGGTGAAAAACTGTTTTTT.

This rearrangement joins TRBV3-1 (or the pseudogene TRBV3-2) to TRBJ1-1; D unclear. Germline values: CDR1 LGHDT, CDR2 YNNKEL (reference sequence). The CDR3 runs 13 residues. V was shortened by 4 bases and J by 6 bases, with 12 bases between the two germline ends. The CDR3 region is CASSRYSVSEAFF. The CDR3, as DNA: TGTGCCAGCAGCCGGTACAGTGTGTCTGAAGCTTTCTTT.

This rearrangement joins TRBV11-2 to TRBJ2-5; 14 bases match TRBD2. Germline V gene data show CDR1 as SGHAT and CDR2 as FQNNGV. CDR3 length equals 16 residues. After removal of 5 bases from V and 2 bases from J, the junction contained 4 bases not matched to a gene. Here the CDR3 DNA reads TGTGCCAGCAGCAGACTAGCGGGGGGGCGGCAAGAGACCCAGTACTTC. The encoded protein is CASSRLAGGRQETQYF.

The CDR3 sequence is CASNPTGITYEQYF. CDR3 sequence (DNA): TGTGCCAGCAACCCGACAGGGATCACCTACGAGCAGTACTTC. This chain links TRBV2 with TRBJ2-7, with TRBD1 matching over 7 bases. J was trimmed by 2 bases and V by 7 bases; bases with no gene match: 8. Per germline, CDR1 SNHLY and CDR2 FYNNEI. The CDR3 is made up of 14 amino acids.

CDR3 in amino acids: CASSQVSGIEAFF. The CDR3 DNA reads TGTGCCAGCAGCCAAGTTTCGGGGATTGAAGCTTTCTTT. The J gene is TRBJ1-1, the V gene TRBV14; D is unclear. Trimming left V 1 base short and J 7 bases short, with 10 bases between. Germline lookup yields CDR1 SGHDN and CDR2 FVKESK. This CDR3 spans 13 amino acids.

The chain is built from TRBV21-1 and TRBJ1-2; TRBD1 is taken as the D call from the table, unchecked against the DNA. TRBV21-1 is recorded as a pseudogene. The CDR3 covers 15 residues. The chain's CDR3 is CASSTTGCGGYGYTF. The CDR3 nucleotides are TGTGCCAGCAGCACTACAGGGTGTGGGGGCTATGGCTACACCTTC.

Remarks on this clone: A junction boundary mismatches the germline segment, possibly from a read error. As DNA, the CDR3 is TGTGCCAGCAGCTATACCGACCGAGGACAGGGGAACCTTAGCTTC. This translates into CASSYTDRGQGNLSF. This sequence joins TRBV3-1 (or the pseudogene TRBV3-2) and TRBJ2-7; 9 positions agree with TRBD1. The CDR3 length is 15 residues. CDR1 LGHDT and CDR2 YNNKEL come from the germline V gene (reference sequence).

This clone has only one observation. The rearrangement uses TRBV19 and TRBJ1-4, with unresolved D. The V and J ends lost 5 bases and 8 bases respectively, with 6 bases between them. The germline V gene encodes CDR1 LNHDA and CDR2 SQIVND (reference sequence). This CDR3 comprises 11 residues. The CDR3 DNA reads as TGTGCCAGTAGTTTTTCGGAAAAACTGTTTTTT. Encoded protein: CASSFSEKLFF.

The chain uses TRBV24-1 and TRBJ2-2, with TRBD2 as a possible D gene (6 bases). Germline V gene lookup returns CDR1 KGHDR and CDR2 SFDVKD. CDR3 length: 15 amino acids. Trimming removed 6 bases from V and 4 bases from J, with 14 bases in between. The CDR3 DNA reads as TGTGCCACCAGTTCGGATGGAGGGTCCACCGGGGAGCTGTTTTTT. It yields the protein CATSSDGGSTGELFF.

The gene calls are TRBV6-6 and TRBJ2-2, with a possible D match to TRBD1 (6 bases). This CDR3 has 15 residues. V was cut by 6 bases and J by 1 base, with 12 bases left in between. Germline assignment: CDR1 MNHNY and CDR2 SVGAGI (reference sequence). CDR3 sequence: CASRDWGQNTGELFF. CDR3 coding DNA: TGTGCCAGCAGAGATTGGGGACAGAACACCGGGGAGCTGTTTTTT.

The chain uses TRBV5-8 and TRBJ2-7; 8 nucleotides agree with TRBD1. Germline lookup yields CDR1 SGHTS and CDR2 YDEGEE. V lost 0 bases and J lost 2; bases outside the gene matches: 7. This CDR3 spans 16 amino acids. The CDR3 loop reads CASSLAGTGVTYEQYF. CDR3 nucleotides: TGTGCCAGCAGCTTGGCCGGGACAGGTGTTACCTACGAGCAGTACTTC.

The chain combines TRBV4-3 with TRBJ1-1, with a tentative D call TRBD1 (5 bases). Trimming left V 1 base short and J 1 base short, with 10 bases between. The CDR3 runs 15 residues. The germline gives CDR1 LGHNA, CDR2 YSLEER. CDR3 coding DNA: TGCGCCAGCAGCCAAGTAGGGGAACGGAACACTGAAGCTTTCTTT. This codes for CASSQVGERNTEAFF.

This chain uses TRBV15 with TRBJ1-4; TRBD1 matches at 9 bases. The CDR3 consists of 18 residues. V lost 6 bases to trimming and J lost 7 bases; unmatched junction nucleotides: 18. The V gene's germline CDR1 is LNHNV and CDR2 YYDKDF (reference sequence). The CDR3 nucleotides are TGTGCCACCAGTCTCGGGGGACAGGGAGGAAGGGCTCGTGAAAAACTGTTTTTT. Its protein product is CATSLGGQGGRAREKLFF.

The rearrangement links TRBV10-3 to TRBJ1-2, with D possibly being TRBD1 (5 bases). V lost 6 bases and J lost 6, with 20 bases in between. This CDR3 is 15 amino acids long. The germline gives CDR1 ENHRY, CDR2 SYGVKD. Written as DNA, the CDR3 is TGTGCCATCAGCAAAACAGGATTCCTAAGGGATGGCTACACCTTC. This gives the protein CAISKTGFLRDGYTF.

CDR3 DNA sequence: TGTGCCAGCAGTAGCCTAGCGGGGGCCTACACAGATACGCAGTATTTT. Protein sequence: CASSSLAGAYTDTQYF. The V call is TRBV27, the J call TRBJ2-3; 10 bases agree with TRBD2. The CDR3 consists of 16 residues. V lost 5 bases and J lost 2; bases outside the gene matches: 7. The V gene's germline CDR1 is MNHEY and CDR2 SMNVEV (reference sequence).

The V gene is TRBV10-3, the J gene TRBJ2-3; tentatively, D is TRBD2 (6 bases). V was trimmed by 8 bases and J by 4 bases, leaving 13 bases between them. The CDR3 spans 13 residues. The germline CDR1 and CDR2 sequences are ENHRY and SYGVKD. CDR3 protein: CAISTGVPDTQYF. CDR3 sequence (DNA): TGTGCCATCTCTACGGGGGTTCCAGATACGCAGTATTTT.

This rearrangement joins TRBV9 to TRBJ2-6, with D tentatively TRBD2 (5 bases). This CDR3 contains 17 residues. Germline V gene data show CDR1 as SGDLS and CDR2 as YYNGEE. V lost 2 bases, J lost 4 bases, and 16 bases lay in between. The CDR3 nucleotides are TGTGCCAGCAGCGTGTCTTTAGGAGCGGACGGGGCCAACGTCCTGACTTTC. Protein product: CASSVSLGADGANVLTF.

The sample holds a few counts of this clone. This chain links TRBV19 with TRBJ1-1, with D possibly TRBD1 on 5 matching bases. The CDR3 has 14 residues. With 4 bases removed from V and 0 bases from J, the gap between germline ends came to 9 bases. The germline gives CDR1 LNHDA, CDR2 SQIVND (reference sequence). The CDR3 spells CASSTGRVNTEAFF. DNA of the CDR3: TGTGCCAGTAGTACGGGCAGGGTGAACACTGAAGCTTTCTTT.